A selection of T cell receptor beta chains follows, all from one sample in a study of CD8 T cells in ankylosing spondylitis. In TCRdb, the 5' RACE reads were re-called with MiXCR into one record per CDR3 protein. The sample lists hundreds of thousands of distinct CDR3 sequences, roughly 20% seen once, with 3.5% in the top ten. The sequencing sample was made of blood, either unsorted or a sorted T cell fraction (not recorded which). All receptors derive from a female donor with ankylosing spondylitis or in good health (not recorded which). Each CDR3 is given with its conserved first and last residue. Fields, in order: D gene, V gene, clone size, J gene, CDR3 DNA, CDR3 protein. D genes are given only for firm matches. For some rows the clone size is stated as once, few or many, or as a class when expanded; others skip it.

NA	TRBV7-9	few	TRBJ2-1	TGTGCCAGCAGCTTACGGTCCGGGACATTCTACAATGAGCAGTTCTTC	CASSLRSGTFYNEQFF
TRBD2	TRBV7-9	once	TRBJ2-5	TGTGCCAGCAGCGCTAGACTAGCGGGAGGGGAGACCCAGTACTTC	CASSARLAGGETQYF
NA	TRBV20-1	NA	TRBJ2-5	TGCAGTGCTAGGGGGGAATTCTGGCAAGAGACCCAGTACTTC	CSARGEFWQETQYF
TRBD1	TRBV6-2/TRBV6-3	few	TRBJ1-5	TGTGCCAGCAATCGACAGGGCGGGGGAAATCAGCCCCAGCATTTT	CASNRQGGGNQPQHF
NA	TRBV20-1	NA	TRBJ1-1	TGCAGTGTCGCCTCACAGGGCGGGGTGGATGAAGCTTTCTTT	CSVASQGGVDEAFF
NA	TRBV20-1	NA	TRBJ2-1	TGCAGTGTTCCCCCCACCCGGGACGACTACAATGAGCAGTTCTTC	CSVPPTRDDYNEQFF
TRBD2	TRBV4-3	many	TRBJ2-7	TGCGCCAGCAGCCAAGATCTCACTAGCGGGTACGAGCAGTACTTC	CASSQDLTSGYEQYF
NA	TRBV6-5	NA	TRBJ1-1	TGTGCCAGCAGTTACTCGGGAATGAACACTGAAGCTTTCTTT	CASSYSGMNTEAFF
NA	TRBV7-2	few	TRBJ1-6	TGTGCCAGCAGCTTACGAGAAACGGGCAAGCCCCTCCACTTT	CASSLRETGKPLHF
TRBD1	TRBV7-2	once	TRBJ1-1	TGTGCCAGCAGCAGGACAGGACGATGGAACACTGAAGCTTTCTTT	CASSRTGRWNTEAFF
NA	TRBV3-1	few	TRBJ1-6	TGTGCCAGCAGCCTTCCCCAGACTCCACCCCTCCACTTT	CASSLPQTPPLHF
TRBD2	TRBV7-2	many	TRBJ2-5	TGTGCCAGCGGGGTAGCGGGGGCCGGGACCCAGTACTTC	CASGVAGAGTQYF
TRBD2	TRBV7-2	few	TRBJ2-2	TGTGCCAGCAGCTTACGGACTAGCAGGGCCGGGGAGCTGTTTTTT	CASSLRTSRAGELFF
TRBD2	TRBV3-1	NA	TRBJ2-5	TGTGCCAGCAGCCACCTTACTTGGGAGGGGGAGACCCAGTACTTC	CASSHLTWEGETQYF
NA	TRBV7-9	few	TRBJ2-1	TGTGCCAGCAGCTTAGCCCGGGGACCTCAGTTCTTC	CASSLARGPQFF
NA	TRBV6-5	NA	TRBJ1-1	TGTGCCAGCAGTTACTCTTGGGACCAGAACACTGAAGCTTTCTTT	CASSYSWDQNTEAFF
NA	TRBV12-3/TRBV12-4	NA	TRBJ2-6	TGTGCCAGCAGCCCCTTGATCTCTGGGGCCAACGTCCTGACTTTC	CASSPLISGANVLTF
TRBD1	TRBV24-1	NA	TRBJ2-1	TGTGCCACCAGGGGACAGGGGCAACACAATGAGCAGTTCTTC	CATRGQGQHNEQFF
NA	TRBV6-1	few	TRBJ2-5	TGTGCCAGCAGTCGACACGGACAGCAAGAGACCCAGTACTTC	CASSRHGQQETQYF
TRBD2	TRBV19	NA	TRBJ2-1	TGTGCCAGTAAAAAGGTTCTAGCGGGAGTCCCCCTCTACAATGAGCAGTTCTTC	CASKKVLAGVPLYNEQFF
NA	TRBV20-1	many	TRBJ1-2	TGCAGTGCTCCGGACGGAATTAACTATGGCTACACCTTC	CSAPDGINYGYTF
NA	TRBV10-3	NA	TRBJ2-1	TGTGCCATCAGTGCTAGCAGCAATGAGCAGTTCTTC	CAISASSNEQFF
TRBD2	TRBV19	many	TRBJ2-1	TGTGCCAGTGTTAGCGGGAGAGGCTACAATGAGCAGTTCTTC	CASVSGRGYNEQFF
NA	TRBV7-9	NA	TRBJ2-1	TGTGCCAGCAGCTTTGGGGGAGCCGACCCCTTTGAGCAGTTCTTC	CASSFGGADPFEQFF
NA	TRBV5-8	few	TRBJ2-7	TGTGCCAGCAGCTTGCGTCGGGGGCTTGGCGAGCAGTACTTC	CASSLRRGLGEQYF
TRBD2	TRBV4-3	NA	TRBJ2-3	TGCGCCAGCAGCCAAGATCTCGGGCGGGAGGGTACTAGCACAGATACGCAGTATTTT	CASSQDLGREGTSTDTQYF
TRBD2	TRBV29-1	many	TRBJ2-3	TGCAGCACCGGGACTAGCGGTACAGATACGCAGTATTTT	CSTGTSGTDTQYF
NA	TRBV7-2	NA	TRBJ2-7	TGTGCCAGCAGCCCAACCACAGGGTACCACGAGCAGTACTTC	CASSPTTGYHEQYF
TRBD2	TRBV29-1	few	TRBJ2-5	TGCAGCGTTGGCGGGCGGGGGGAGACCCAGTACTTC	CSVGGRGETQYF
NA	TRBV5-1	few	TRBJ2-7	TGCGCCAGCAGCTTGGCCAACAACGAGCAGTACTTC	CASSLANNEQYF
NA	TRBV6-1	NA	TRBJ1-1	TGTGCCAGCAGTGAAGCGAGATTGAACACTGAAGCTTTCTTT	CASSEARLNTEAFF
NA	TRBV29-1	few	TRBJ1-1	TGCAGCGTTGGGACACGCGACACTGAAGCTTTCTTT	CSVGTRDTEAFF
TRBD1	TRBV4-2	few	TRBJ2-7	TGTGCCAGCAGCCAAGGGGACAGGGAGGGCTACGAGCAGTACTTC	CASSQGDREGYEQYF
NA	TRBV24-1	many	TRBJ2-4	TGTGCCACCAGTGATTGGAGGGGCGGAAACATTCAGTACTTC	CATSDWRGGNIQYF
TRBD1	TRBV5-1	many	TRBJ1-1	TGCGCCAGCAGCCCGGGGACAGGGAGTACTGAAGCTTTCTTT	CASSPGTGSTEAFF
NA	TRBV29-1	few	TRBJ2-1	TGCAGCGTTGAAGAAGGCCGACATGAGCAGTTCTTC	CSVEEGRHEQFF
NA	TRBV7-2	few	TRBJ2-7	TGTGCCAGCAGCTTAGCGTCAAGATGGTACGAGCAGTACTTC	CASSLASRWYEQYF
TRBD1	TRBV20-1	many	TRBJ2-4	TGCAGTGCTAGACTGGGGACAGTTCTAGCCAAAAACATTCAGTACTTC	CSARLGTVLAKNIQYF